Listed below are T cell receptor beta chains from one sample, sequenced in a study of OX40 agonist ivuxolimab in advanced cancers. Produced via immunoSEQ multiplex PCR; TCRdb's table is partial and in-frame only. The table includes under 70,000 clones, 87% detected once. Specimen: CD4+ or CD8+ T cells sorted from blood, collected in a trial of the OX40 agonist ivuxolimab. Every receptor here comes from an adult with an advanced solid tumor such as melanoma, head and neck, liver or kidney cancer. Each CDR3 is given with its conserved first and last residue. Fields, in order: J gene, D gene, V gene, clone size, CDR3 protein, CDR3 DNA. D genes are given only for firm matches. Not every row has a clone size; where given, it reads once, few, many or a size class.

j_gene: TRBJ1-6; d_gene: TRBD1; v_gene: TRBV27; abundance: .; CDR3aa: CASKRGQGVDNSPLHF; CDR3nt: TGTGCCAGCAAGAGGGGACAGGGGGTCGATAATTCACCCCTCCACTTT
j_gene: TRBJ1-2; d_gene: .; v_gene: TRBV18; abundance: .; CDR3aa: CASSPSANYGYTF; CDR3nt: TGTGCCAGCTCACCTTCAGCTAACTATGGCTACACCTTC
j_gene: TRBJ2-2; d_gene: .; v_gene: TRBV7-3; abundance: .; CDR3aa: CASSLPGTSNTGELFF; CDR3nt: TGTGCCAGCAGCTTACCGGGAACTTCGAACACCGGGGAGCTGTTTTTT
j_gene: TRBJ1-5; d_gene: .; v_gene: TRBV6-1; abundance: .; CDR3aa: CASSGGVSNQPQHF; CDR3nt: TGTGCCAGCAGTGGGGGAGTAAGCAATCAGCCCCAGCATTTT
j_gene: TRBJ2-2; d_gene: .; v_gene: TRBV7-2; abundance: .; CDR3aa: CASSSWKHPRELFF; CDR3nt: TGTGCCAGCAGCAGCTGGAAGCACCCCAGGGAGCTGTTTTTT
j_gene: TRBJ1-2; d_gene: .; v_gene: TRBV4-2; abundance: .; CDR3aa: CASSQETEIRFGYTF; CDR3nt: TGTGCCAGCAGCCAAGAGACCGAGATTAGGTTTGGCTACACCTTC
j_gene: TRBJ1-5; d_gene: .; v_gene: TRBV29-1; abundance: .; CDR3aa: CSVDHEGGRSQHF; CDR3nt: TGCAGCGTTGATCATGAGGGGGGAAGATCCCAGCATTTT
j_gene: TRBJ2-1; d_gene: TRBD2; v_gene: TRBV9; abundance: .; CDR3aa: CASSATGTTIEQFF; CDR3nt: TGTGCCAGCAGCGCAACCGGGACTACGATTGAGCAGTTCTTC
j_gene: TRBJ1-2; d_gene: TRBD1; v_gene: TRBV18; abundance: once; CDR3aa: CASSSGTGGSYGYTF; CDR3nt: TGTGCCAGCTCTTCCGGGACAGGGGGTAGCTATGGCTACACCTTC
j_gene: TRBJ2-1; d_gene: TRBD1; v_gene: TRBV6-5; abundance: .; CDR3aa: CASRGWAGGNNEQFF; CDR3nt: TGTGCCAGCAGGGGCTGGGCAGGGGGAAACAATGAGCAGTTCTTC
j_gene: TRBJ1-5; d_gene: .; v_gene: TRBV29-1; abundance: .; CDR3aa: CSVAREDQPQHF; CDR3nt: TGCAGCGTCGCCCGAGAGGATCAGCCCCAGCATTTT